These 9 T cell receptor beta chains originate from one sample sequenced in a study of CD8 T cells in ankylosing spondylitis. Overall study findings and caveats: About 8 highly homologous variants made up a TCR beta motif, and this motif appeared characteristic of ankylosing spondylitis blood.

Their recognized antigens are unknown. MiXCR was run by TCRdb on the 5' RACE reads, yielding one entry per CDR3 protein. The data show just under 550,000 distinct CDR3 sequences, roughly 13% seen once. The sample consisted of blood, either unsorted or a sorted T cell fraction (not recorded which). The receptors were gathered from a male donor with ankylosing spondylitis.

The rearrangement joins TRBV9 to TRBJ1-2; D gene uncertain. CDR1 SGDLS and CDR2 YYNGEE come from the germline V gene. The CDR3 is 15 amino acids. V lost 1 base and J 1 base, leaving 11 bases between the germline ends. This CDR3 is CASSVSHPDNYGYTF. CDR3 bases: TGTGCCAGCAGCGTATCACACCCCGATAACTATGGCTACACCTTC.

This clonotype was recorded a few times. The genes are TRBV3-1 and TRBJ2-1; tentative D call: TRBD2 (6 bases). The V gene's germline CDR1 is LGHDT and CDR2 YNNKEL (reference sequence). Deletions cut 5 bases from V and 8 bases from J, with 10 bases between. This CDR3 is 12 amino acids long. The DNA of the CDR3 is TGTGCCAGCAGCAGGAGGGCCGATGAGCAGTTCTTC. It is translated as CASSRRADEQFF.

A few counts support this clonotype. The CDR3 DNA follows: TGTGCCAGCATGATGGACGGAGCCTTGGGGACCCAGTACTTC. This encodes CASMMDGALGTQYF. The chain has TRBV2 and TRBJ2-5; D is uncertain. V was cut by 7 bases and J by 7 bases, with 19 bases left in between. Looked up from germline, CDR1 is SNHLY and CDR2 is FYNNEI. CDR3 length: 14 residues.

This clonotype was seen ten or more times. The genes are TRBV5-1 and TRBJ2-1, with D perhaps TRBD2 (6 bases). V lost 2 bases to trimming and J lost 0 bases, with 9 bases between them. The germline V gene has CDR1 SGHRS and CDR2 YFSETQ. The CDR3 runs 15 residues. The CDR3 region is CASSFGGGSYNEQFF. The CDR3 region has the DNA TGCGCCAGCAGCTTCGGGGGTGGCTCCTACAATGAGCAGTTCTTC.

The genes are TRBV30 and TRBJ1-6; 8 nucleotides line up with TRBD1. The CDR3 contains 16 residues. CDR1 and CDR2 from the germline V gene are GTSNPN and SVGIG (reference sequence). The ends lost 1 base at V and 2 bases at J; junction bases unmatched: 4. The CDR3: CAWSATDRAYNSPLHF. The CDR3 DNA is TGTGCCTGGAGTGCCACGGACAGGGCCTATAATTCACCCCTCCACTTT. The full variable domain, completed using reference TRBV30 and TRBJ1-6, is SQTIHQWPATLVQPVGSPLSLECTVEGTSNPNLYWYRQAAGRGLQLLFYSVGIGQISSEVPQNLSASRPQDRQFILSSKKLLLSDSGFYLCAWSATDRAYNSPLHFGNGTRLTVT.

The rearrangement joins TRBV7-2 to TRBJ1-1, with a possible D match to TRBD1 (5 bases). The CDR3 runs 14 residues. V was shortened by 5 bases and J by 3 bases, with 13 bases between the two germline ends. Per germline, CDR1 SGHTA and CDR2 FQGNSA. In DNA, the CDR3 is TGTGCCAGCAGCCACTCCGGGACGTACACTGAAGCTTTCTTT. Its translation is CASSHSGTYTEAFF.

This chain joins TRBV6-1 and TRBJ2-7; D remains ambiguous. The CDR3 extends over 11 amino acids. Germline V gene lookup returns CDR1 MNHNS and CDR2 SASEGT. The V and J ends lost 9 bases and 6 bases respectively, with 12 bases between them. The chain's CDR3 is CASLEYSEQYF. In DNA, the CDR3 is TGTGCCAGTCTAGAATACTCCGAGCAGTACTTC.

This clonotype was recorded a few times. This chain links TRBV5-1 with TRBJ1-5; D remains ambiguous. Trimming took 2 bases from V and 8 from J, leaving 14 bases between them. The CDR3 is 14 residues long. Germline V CDR1 and CDR2: SGHRS, YFSETQ. CDR3 DNA: TGCGCCAGCAGCTTATTAGTCCAGATTAAGCCCCAGCATTTT. It translates to CASSLLVQIKPQHF.

This clonotype was observed a few times. This chain uses TRBV20-1 with TRBJ2-3; TRBD1 or TRBD2 may be the D gene (6 bases each). Germline V gene lookup returns CDR1 DFQATT and CDR2 SNEGSKA (reference sequence). Between the trimmed V and J ends, which lost 6 bases and 0 bases, there was a span of 19 bases. This CDR3 is 16 amino acids long. The CDR3 DNA reads as TGCAGTGCCACCACAGGGTGGGAGGAGAGCACAGATACGCAGTATTTT. Translating it yields CSATTGWEESTDTQYF.